The T cell receptor beta chain described here comes from a study of blood T cell repertoires in COVID-19. Measured with immunoSEQ multiplex PCR; TCRdb has only the in-frame clones, and not every one. The sample includes about 300,000 clones, about nine tenths of them seen just once. The V gene end was trimmed by 1 base and the J gene end by 8 bases; junction bases not matched to a gene: 4. The CDR3 runs 14 residues. Germline-derived CDR1 and CDR2 are SGHRS and YFSETQ. The chain links TRBV5-1 to TRBJ1-4; 8 nucleotides align to TRBD1. The TCR sequence derives from a woman in her 30s with COVID-19, enrolled during active disease. Sequencing used peripheral blood. The CDR3 region is CASSLQGASEKLFF. As DNA, the CDR3 is TGCGCCAGCAGCTTGCAGGGGGCGAGCGAAAAACTGTTTTTT.